The TCR beta chain under discussion was sequenced for a study of blood T cell repertoires in COVID-19. About the research overall: Sites across the United States, Italy and Spain contributed samples from acute and convalescent COVID-19. PBMCs, B-cell-depleted T cells, or T cells provided the cDNA or gDNA that made up the material.

The protocol was immunoSEQ multiplex PCR, while the TCRdb copy is restricted to in-frame clones and leaves out a portion. The data contain about 100,000 clones, just over 85% of them singletons. Germline V gene sequence: CDR1 SGHTA, CDR2 FQGNSA. The CDR3 loop spans 14 amino acids. Trimming removed 0 bases from V and 4 bases from J, with 9 bases in between. This sequence was found in a human donor in a cohort sampled during active COVID-19. This chain joins TRBV7-2 and TRBJ2-5; weak D call: TRBD2 (6 bases). Sequenced input: peripheral blood. CDR3 coding DNA: TGTGCCAGCAGCTTAGCGGGAGGAGGAGAGACCCAGTACTTC. Amino acids: CASSLAGGGETQYF.